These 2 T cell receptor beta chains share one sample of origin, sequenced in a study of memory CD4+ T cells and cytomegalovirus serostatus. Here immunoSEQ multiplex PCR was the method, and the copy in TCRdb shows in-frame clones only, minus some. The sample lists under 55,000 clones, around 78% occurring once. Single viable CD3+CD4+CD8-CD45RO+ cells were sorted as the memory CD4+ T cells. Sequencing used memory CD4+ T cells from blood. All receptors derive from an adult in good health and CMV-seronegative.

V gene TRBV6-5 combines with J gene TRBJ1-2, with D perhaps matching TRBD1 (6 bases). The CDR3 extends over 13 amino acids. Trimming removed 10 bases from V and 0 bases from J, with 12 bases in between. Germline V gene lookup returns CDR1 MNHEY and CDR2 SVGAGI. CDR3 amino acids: CATRDTSNYGYTF. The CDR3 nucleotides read TGTGCCACCAGGGACACCTCTAACTATGGCTACACCTTC.

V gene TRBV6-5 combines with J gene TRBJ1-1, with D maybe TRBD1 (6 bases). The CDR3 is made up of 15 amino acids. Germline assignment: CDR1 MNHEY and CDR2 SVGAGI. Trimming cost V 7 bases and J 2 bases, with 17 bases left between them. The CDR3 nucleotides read TGTGCCAGCACCGTACCGGGACATAAAAACACTGAAGCTTTCTTT. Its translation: CASTVPGHKNTEAFF.